One sample yielded the 6 T cell receptor beta chains listed below, sequenced in a study of immune characterization of retroperitoneal liposarcoma. TCRdb fed the PCR reads into MiXCR, producing one record per CDR3 protein. The sample holds 2,500 or so distinct CDR3 sequences, around 37% seen once. The sample consisted of tumor tissue. These receptor sequences come from a male donor with retroperitoneal liposarcoma.

By proportion, this clonotype is medium-sized (0.01 to 0.1%). The genes are TRBV6-6 and TRBJ1-2; tentatively, D is TRBD1 (5 bases). Germline values: CDR1 MNHNY, CDR2 SVGAGI (reference sequence). The CDR3 covers 13 residues. The germline V and J ends were trimmed by 5 bases and 5 bases, with 12 bases remaining between them. For the CDR3, the DNA is TGTGCCAGCAGTCCCGGGACCTGGTATGGCTACACCTTC. Translated, it gives CASSPGTWYGYTF.

This clonotype occurred once. V gene TRBV6-5 combines with J gene TRBJ2-1; no clear D gene. There are 11 residues in the CDR3. Germline CDR1 is MNHEY and CDR2 is SVGAGI. The V gene lost 6 bases and the J gene lost 7 bases, with 7 bases spanning the gap. The CDR3 sequence: CASRARNEQFF. The CDR3 nucleotides read TGTGCCAGCAGGGCGAGGAATGAGCAGTTCTTC.

This clonotype was detected a few times. This chain joins TRBV25-1 and TRBJ2-1, with a tentative D call TRBD2 (6 bases). V was cut by 5 bases and J by 5 bases, with 16 bases left in between. This CDR3 has 15 amino acids. In germline, CDR1 is MGHDK, CDR2 SYGVNS. CDR3 sequence reads: CASSSGTSLNNEQFF. In nucleotides, the CDR3 is TGTGCCAGCAGTTCCGGGACTTCCCTAAACAATGAGCAGTTCTTC.

This chain connects TRBV27 to TRBJ2-5; D may match TRBD1 or TRBD2 (5 bases each). Germline lookup yields CDR1 MNHEY and CDR2 SMNVEV (reference sequence). Trimming stripped 3 bases from V and 0 bases from J, with 8 bases between. The CDR3 has 14 amino acids. The CDR3 sequence is CASSLRGDQETQYF. The CDR3 coding sequence is TGTGCCAGCAGTTTGAGGGGAGACCAAGAGACCCAGTACTTC.

This clonotype occurred a few times. The chain combines TRBV6-1 with TRBJ1-5; D is possibly TRBD1 (6 bases). Germline assignment: CDR1 MNHNS and CDR2 SASEGT. Trimming left V 1 base short and J 4 bases short, with 11 bases between. This CDR3 contains 15 residues. For the CDR3, the DNA is TGTGCCAGCAGTGAAGATACAGGGCAAAATCAGCCCCAGCATTTT. Translated, it gives CASSEDTGQNQPQHF.

The CDR3 protein is CASSSGDRETGFTDTQYF. CDR3 nucleotides: TGTGCCAGCAGTTCCGGTGACAGGGAGACGGGTTTCACAGATACGCAGTATTTT. The rearrangement links TRBV6-1 to TRBJ2-3, with 7 positions matching TRBD1. CDR3 size: 18 residues. Per germline, CDR1 MNHNS and CDR2 SASEGT. V trimming: 5 bases; J trimming: 2 bases; junction bases outside the gene matches: 16.